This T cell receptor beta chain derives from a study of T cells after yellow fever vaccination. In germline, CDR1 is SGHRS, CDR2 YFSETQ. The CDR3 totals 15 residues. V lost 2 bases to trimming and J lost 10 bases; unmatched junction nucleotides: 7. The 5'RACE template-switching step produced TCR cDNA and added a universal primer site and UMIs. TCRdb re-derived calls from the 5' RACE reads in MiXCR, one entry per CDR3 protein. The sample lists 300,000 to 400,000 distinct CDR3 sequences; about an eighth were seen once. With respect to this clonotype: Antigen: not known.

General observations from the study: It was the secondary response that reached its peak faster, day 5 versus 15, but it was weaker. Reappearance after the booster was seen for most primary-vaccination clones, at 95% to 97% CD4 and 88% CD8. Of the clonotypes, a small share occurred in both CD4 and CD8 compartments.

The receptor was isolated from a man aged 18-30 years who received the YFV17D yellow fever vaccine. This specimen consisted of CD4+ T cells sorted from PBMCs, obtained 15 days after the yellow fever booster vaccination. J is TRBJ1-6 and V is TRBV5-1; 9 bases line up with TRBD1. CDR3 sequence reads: CASSFSGQGLSPLHF. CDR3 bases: TGCGCCAGCAGCTTCTCGGGACAGGGTCTGTCACCCCTCCACTTT.